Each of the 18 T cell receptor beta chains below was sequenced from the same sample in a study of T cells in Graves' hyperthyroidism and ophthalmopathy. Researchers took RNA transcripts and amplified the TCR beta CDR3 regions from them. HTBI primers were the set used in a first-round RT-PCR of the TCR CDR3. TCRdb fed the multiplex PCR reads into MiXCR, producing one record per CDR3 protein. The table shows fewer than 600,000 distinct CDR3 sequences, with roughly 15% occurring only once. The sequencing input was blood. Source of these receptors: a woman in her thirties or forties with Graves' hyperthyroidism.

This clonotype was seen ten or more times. CDR3 bases: TGTGCCAGCAGTGAAGGTCCGGGACAGCTCTACGAGCAGTACTTC. This encodes CASSEGPGQLYEQYF. The chain links TRBV6-1 to TRBJ2-7; 7 bases line up with TRBD1. Germline CDR1 is MNHNS and CDR2 is SASEGT. With V trimmed by 1 base and J by 3 bases, 6 bases remained unmatched. The CDR3 runs 15 residues.

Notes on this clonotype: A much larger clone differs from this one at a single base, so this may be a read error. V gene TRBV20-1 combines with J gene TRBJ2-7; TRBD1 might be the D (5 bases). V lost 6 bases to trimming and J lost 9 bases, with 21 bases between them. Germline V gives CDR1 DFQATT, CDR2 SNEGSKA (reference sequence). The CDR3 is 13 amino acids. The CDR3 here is CSAALGPLLGQYF. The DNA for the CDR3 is TGCAGTGCCGCATTGGGGCCGCTTCTCGGGCAGTACTTC.

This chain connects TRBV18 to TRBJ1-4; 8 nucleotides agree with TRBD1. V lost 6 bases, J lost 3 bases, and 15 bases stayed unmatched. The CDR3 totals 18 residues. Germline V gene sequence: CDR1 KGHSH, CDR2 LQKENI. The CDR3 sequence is CASSLREGQDPANEKLFF. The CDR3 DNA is TGTGCCAGCTCCCTAAGAGAGGGACAGGACCCGGCTAATGAAAAACTGTTTTTT.

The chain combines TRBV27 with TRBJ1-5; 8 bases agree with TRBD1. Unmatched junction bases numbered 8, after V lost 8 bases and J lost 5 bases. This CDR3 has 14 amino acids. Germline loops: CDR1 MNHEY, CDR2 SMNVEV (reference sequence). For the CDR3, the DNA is TGTGCCAGCGGGAGAAGGACAGGGTATCAGCCCCAGCATTTT. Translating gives CASGRRTGYQPQHF.

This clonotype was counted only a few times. The CDR3 here is CASAPGPSNYNEQFF. CDR3 sequence (DNA): TGTGCCAGCGCCCCAGGGCCAAGCAACTACAATGAGCAGTTCTTC. V and J are TRBV7-3 and TRBJ2-1, with a tentative D call TRBD1 (5 bases). CDR3 length equals 15 residues. Per germline, CDR1 SGHTA and CDR2 FQGTGA. Trimming removed 8 bases from V and 3 bases from J, with 17 bases in between.

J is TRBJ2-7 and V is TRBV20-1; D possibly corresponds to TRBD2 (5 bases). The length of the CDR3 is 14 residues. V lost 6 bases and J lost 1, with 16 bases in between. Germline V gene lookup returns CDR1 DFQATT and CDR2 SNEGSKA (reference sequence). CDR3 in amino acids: CSAMPGYGSYEQYF. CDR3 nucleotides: TGCAGTGCAATGCCGGGATACGGATCCTACGAGCAGTACTTC.

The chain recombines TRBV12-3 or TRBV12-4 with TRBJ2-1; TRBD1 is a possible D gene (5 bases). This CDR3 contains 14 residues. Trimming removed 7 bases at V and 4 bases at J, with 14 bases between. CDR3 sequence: CASTIVGPYNEQFF. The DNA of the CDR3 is TGTGCCAGCACCATTGTGGGGCCTTACAATGAGCAGTTCTTC.

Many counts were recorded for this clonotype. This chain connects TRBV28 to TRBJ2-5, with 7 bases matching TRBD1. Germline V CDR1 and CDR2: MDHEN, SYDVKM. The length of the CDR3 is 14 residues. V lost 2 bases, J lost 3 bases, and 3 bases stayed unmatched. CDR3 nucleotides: TGTGCCAGCAGTTTAAGTGACAGGGAAGAGACCCAGTACTTC. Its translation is CASSLSDREETQYF.

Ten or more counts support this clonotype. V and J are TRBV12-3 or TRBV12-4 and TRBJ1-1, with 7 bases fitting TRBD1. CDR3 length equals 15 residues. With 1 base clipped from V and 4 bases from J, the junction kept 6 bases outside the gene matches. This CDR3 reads CASSLGGGKGTEAFF. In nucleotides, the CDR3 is TGTGCCAGCAGTTTAGGAGGGGGCAAGGGCACTGAAGCTTTCTTT.

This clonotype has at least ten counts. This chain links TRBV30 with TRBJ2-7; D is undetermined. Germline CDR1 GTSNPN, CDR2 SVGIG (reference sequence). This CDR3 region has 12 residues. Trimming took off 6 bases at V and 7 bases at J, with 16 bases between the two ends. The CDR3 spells CACGFSVGEQYF. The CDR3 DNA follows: TGTGCCTGTGGGTTCTCGGTGGGGGAGCAGTACTTC.

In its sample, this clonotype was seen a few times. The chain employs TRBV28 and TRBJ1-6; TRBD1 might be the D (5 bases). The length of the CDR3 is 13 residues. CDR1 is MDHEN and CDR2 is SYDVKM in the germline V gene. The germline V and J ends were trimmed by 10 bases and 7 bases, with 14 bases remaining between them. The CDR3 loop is CATTRRDNSPLHF. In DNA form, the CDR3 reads TGTGCCACCACCCGCAGGGACAATTCACCCCTCCACTTT.

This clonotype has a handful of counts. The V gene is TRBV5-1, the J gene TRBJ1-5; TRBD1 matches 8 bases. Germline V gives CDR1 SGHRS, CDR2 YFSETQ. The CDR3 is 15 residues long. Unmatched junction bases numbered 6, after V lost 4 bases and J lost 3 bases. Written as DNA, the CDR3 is TGCGCCAGCAGCGCCGGACAGGGCCCCAATCAGCCCCAGCATTTT. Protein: CASSAGQGPNQPQHF. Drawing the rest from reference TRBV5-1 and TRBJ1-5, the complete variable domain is KAGVTQTPRYLIKTRGQQVTLSCSPISGHRSVSWYQQTPGQGLQFLFEYFSETQRNKGNFPGRFSGRQFSNSRSEMNVSTLELGDSALYLCASSAGQGPNQPQHFGDGTRLSIL.

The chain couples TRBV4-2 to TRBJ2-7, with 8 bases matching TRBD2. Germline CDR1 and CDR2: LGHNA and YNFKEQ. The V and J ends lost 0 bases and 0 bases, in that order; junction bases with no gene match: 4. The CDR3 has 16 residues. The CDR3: CASSQDRGGASYEQYF. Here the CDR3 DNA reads TGTGCCAGCAGCCAAGATCGGGGGGGAGCCTCCTACGAGCAGTACTTC.

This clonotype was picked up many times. The CDR3 nucleotides read TGTGCCAGCAGTGAGAGTTGGTCTCTCGGAAACACCATATATTTT. Translation: CASSESWSLGNTIYF. V and J are TRBV2 and TRBJ1-3; D call uncertain. The V gene's germline CDR1 is SNHLY and CDR2 FYNNEI. Trimming shortened V by 3 bases and J by 4 bases, and 13 bases separated the two germline ends. The CDR3 totals 15 residues.

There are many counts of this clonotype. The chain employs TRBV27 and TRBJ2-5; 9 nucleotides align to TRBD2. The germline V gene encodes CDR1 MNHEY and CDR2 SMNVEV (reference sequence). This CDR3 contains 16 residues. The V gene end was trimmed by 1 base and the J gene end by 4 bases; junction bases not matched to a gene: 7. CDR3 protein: CASSLFGGRGRETQYF. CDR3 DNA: TGTGCCAGCAGTTTATTCGGCGGGAGGGGTAGAGAGACCCAGTACTTC.

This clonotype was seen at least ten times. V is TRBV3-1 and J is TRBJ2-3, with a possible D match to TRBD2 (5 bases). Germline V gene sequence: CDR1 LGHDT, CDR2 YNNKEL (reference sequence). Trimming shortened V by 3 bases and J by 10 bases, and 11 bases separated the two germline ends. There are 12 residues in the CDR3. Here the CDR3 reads CASSQGAVAQYF. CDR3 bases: TGTGCCAGCAGCCAGGGAGCGGTTGCGCAGTATTTT.

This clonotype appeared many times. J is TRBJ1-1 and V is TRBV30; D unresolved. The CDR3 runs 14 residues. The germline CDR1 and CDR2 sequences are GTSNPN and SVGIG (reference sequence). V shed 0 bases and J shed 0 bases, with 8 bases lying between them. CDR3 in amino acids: CAWSVFTMNTEAFF. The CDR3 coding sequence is TGTGCCTGGAGTGTGTTCACTATGAACACTGAAGCTTTCTTT.

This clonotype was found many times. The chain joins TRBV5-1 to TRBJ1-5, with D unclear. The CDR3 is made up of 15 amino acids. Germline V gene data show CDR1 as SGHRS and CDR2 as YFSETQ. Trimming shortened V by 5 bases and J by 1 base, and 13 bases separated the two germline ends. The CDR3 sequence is CASSYDGRSNQPQHF. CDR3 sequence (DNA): TGCGCCAGCAGTTATGACGGGCGGAGCAATCAGCCCCAGCATTTT.